Shown below are 23 T cell receptor beta chains from a single sample sequenced in a study of T cells in Graves' hyperthyroidism and ophthalmopathy. RNA transcripts gave rise to amplified TCR beta CDR3 regions. The HTBI primer set drove a first-round RT-PCR of the TCR CDR3. From the multiplex PCR reads, TCRdb called clonotypes with MiXCR, one entry per CDR3 protein. Here the sample spans fewer than 400,000 distinct CDR3 sequences, more than 13% being singletons. What was sequenced was blood. The source of these receptors is a man over 45 with Graves' ophthalmopathy.

The genes are TRBV20-1 and TRBJ2-3; TRBD1 agrees at 9 bases. Germline loops: CDR1 DFQATT, CDR2 SNEGSKA (reference sequence). The CDR3 is made up of 14 amino acids. V shed 3 bases, J shed 7 bases, and the junction held 8 bases outside the gene matches. CDR3: CSARSAQGANTQYF. In DNA, the CDR3 is TGCAGTGCTAGGTCAGCACAGGGGGCGAATACGCAGTATTTT.

This clonotype appeared many times. The chain links TRBV5-8 to TRBJ2-5; 7 bases agree with TRBD1. Trimming took 4 bases from V and 2 from J; bases not matched to a gene: 5. CDR3 length: 14 residues. Germline V gene lookup returns CDR1 SGHTS and CDR2 YDEGEE. CDR3 bases: TGTGCCAGCAGCGGGGGACAGCAACAAGAGACCCAGTACTTC. It specifies CASSGGQQQETQYF.

This clonotype was picked up a small number of times. V and J are TRBV9 and TRBJ2-7, with D perhaps TRBD2 (5 bases). Germline V CDR1 and CDR2: SGDLS, YYNGEE. The CDR3 runs to 14 residues. Trimming shortened V by 0 bases and J by 4 bases, and 11 bases separated the two germline ends. The CDR3, as DNA: TGTGCCAGCAGCGTAGACGGCACGGGATACGAGCAGTACTTC. It translates to CASSVDGTGYEQYF. The whole variable domain, remainder taken from reference TRBV9 and TRBJ2-7, is DSGVTQTPKHLITATGQRVTLRCSPRSGDLSVYWYQQSLDQGLQFLIQYYNGEERAKGNILERFSAQQFPDLHSELNLSSLELGDSALYFCASSVDGTGYEQYFGPGTRLTVT.

This clonotype has a count of ten or more. V and J are TRBV9 and TRBJ2-2; D is perhaps TRBD2 (5 bases). Germline V gene lookup returns CDR1 SGDLS and CDR2 YYNGEE. With 4 bases removed from V and 4 bases from J, the gap between germline ends came to 17 bases. The length of the CDR3 is 16 residues. CDR3 region: CASSPRRGSGTGELFF. In DNA, the CDR3 is TGTGCCAGCAGCCCAAGACGGGGTTCGGGCACCGGGGAGCTGTTTTTT. The entire variable domain, with the rest obtained from reference TRBV9 and TRBJ2-2, is as follows: DSGVTQTPKHLITATGQRVTLRCSPRSGDLSVYWYQQSLDQGLQFLIQYYNGEERAKGNILERFSAQQFPDLHSELNLSSLELGDSALYFCASSPRRGSGTGELFFGEGSRLTVL.

The chain carries TRBV9 and TRBJ2-7; TRBD2 might be the D (5 bases). The germline V gene has CDR1 SGDLS and CDR2 YYNGEE. V dropped 1 base and J dropped 7 bases, with 21 bases sitting between them. The CDR3 is made up of 16 amino acids. The CDR3 DNA reads as TGTGCCAGCAGCGTAACGGAAGACTATAGTACGGCAGAGCAGTACTTC. It encodes CASSVTEDYSTAEQYF.

This clonotype came up many times. Written as DNA, the CDR3 is TGCGCCAGCAGCTTCTCGGGAGGGGGGCAAGAGACCCAGTACTTC. As protein: CASSFSGGGQETQYF. V gene TRBV5-1 combines with J gene TRBJ2-5; 8 nucleotides match TRBD2. V lost 2 bases and J lost 2; bases outside the gene matches: 5. In germline, CDR1 is SGHRS, CDR2 YFSETQ. The CDR3 contains 15 residues.

This clonotype appeared many times. The chain employs TRBV2 and TRBJ2-2; 9 nucleotides agree with TRBD2. Per germline, CDR1 SNHLY and CDR2 FYNNEI. The CDR3 loop spans 14 amino acids. J was trimmed by 7 bases and V by 7 bases; bases with no gene match: 7. The CDR3 reads CASKPGLASGELFF. The CDR3 region has the DNA TGTGCCAGCAAACCGGGACTAGCTAGCGGGGAGCTGTTTTTT.

This chain connects TRBV10-3 to TRBJ2-7; the match to TRBD2 covers 13 bases. Trimming cost V 10 bases and J 7 bases; bases outside gene matches: 7. Germline V gene data show CDR1 as ENHRY and CDR2 as SYGVKD. CDR3 length: 13 residues. The CDR3 bases are TGTGCCACCGGACTAGCGGGAGTAGAAGAGCAGTACTTC. Translating gives CATGLAGVEEQYF.

This clonotype has ten or more counts. The chain combines TRBV27 with TRBJ2-7; D gene unclear. V lost 8 bases and J lost 1, with 12 bases in between. CDR1 is MNHEY, CDR2 SMNVEV, per germline (reference sequence). The CDR3 sequence is 13 residues long. CDR3 amino acids: CASRLGNSYEQYF. The CDR3 bases are TGTGCCAGCCGGTTGGGAAATTCCTACGAGCAGTACTTC.

This clonotype has a count of ten or more. The chain links TRBV12-3 or TRBV12-4 to TRBJ1-5; TRBD1 agrees at 8 bases. J was trimmed by 4 bases and V by 5 bases; bases with no gene match: 4. This CDR3 contains 14 residues. DNA of the CDR3: TGTGCCAGCAGTGGAGGGACAGGTAATCAGCCCCAGCATTTT. Its translation: CASSGGTGNQPQHF.

This sequence joins TRBV2 and TRBJ2-3, with TRBD1 matching 9 bases. Germline V gene sequence: CDR1 SNHLY, CDR2 FYNNEI. The trim removed 10 bases at V and 4 bases at J, leaving 6 bases unmatched. The CDR3 totals 13 residues. The CDR3 spells CATMDRGSDTQYF. CDR3 DNA: TGTGCCACCATGGACAGGGGCTCAGATACGCAGTATTTT. Full variable domain (missing parts from reference TRBV2 and TRBJ2-3): EPEVTQTPSHQVTQMGQEVILRCVPISNHLYFYWYRQILGQKVEFLVSFYNNEISEKSEIFDDQFSVERPDGSNFTLKIRSTKLEDSAMYFCATMDRGSDTQYFGPGTRLTVL.

This clonotype has ten or more counts. The chain is built from TRBV28 and TRBJ2-7, with D perhaps being TRBD1 or TRBD2 (5 bases each). This CDR3 is 15 amino acids long. Per germline, CDR1 MDHEN and CDR2 SYDVKM. Trimming took off 5 bases at V and 6 bases at J, with 20 bases between the two ends. CDR3 sequence (DNA): TGTGCCAGCAGTGGGGCACGCGGGCCTGGTATCGAGCAGTACTTC. The encoded protein is CASSGARGPGIEQYF. Using reference TRBV28 and TRBJ2-7 for the parts outside the CDR3, the full variable domain is DVKVTQSSRYLVKRTGEKVFLECVQDMDHENMFWYRQDPGLGLRLIYFSYDVKMKEKGDIPEGYSVSREKKERFSLILESASTNQTSMYLCASSGARGPGIEQYFGPGTRLTVT.

This clonotype was observed many times. The rearrangement links TRBV20-1 to TRBJ2-1; TRBD2 matches at 8 bases. V dropped 6 bases and J dropped 3; count of bases not matched to a gene: 7. Germline-derived CDR1 and CDR2 are DFQATT and SNEGSKA (reference sequence). The CDR3 loop spans 14 amino acids. The chain's CDR3 is CSAAGLGNYNEQFF. The CDR3, as DNA: TGCAGTGCCGCGGGACTAGGAAACTACAATGAGCAGTTCTTC.

This clonotype was counted many times. In nucleotides, the CDR3 is TGTGCCAGCTGGCTAGCGGGAGGGCCTTCCCAAGAGACCCAGTACTTC. Protein sequence: CASWLAGGPSQETQYF. This sequence joins TRBV11-3 and TRBJ2-5; 12 bases are a match to TRBD2. The CDR3 runs 16 residues. Trimming removed 8 bases from V and 1 base from J; junction bases left unmatched: 8. CDR1 SGHNT and CDR2 YENEEA come from the germline V gene.

Many counts were recorded for this clonotype. The chain uses TRBV29-1 and TRBJ2-3, with 10 bases aligning to TRBD2. After removal of 5 bases from V and 2 bases from J, the junction contained 7 bases not matched to a gene. This CDR3 comprises 15 residues. Per germline, CDR1 SQVTM and CDR2 ANQGSEA. CDR3 amino acids: CSVPLAGDFTDTQYF. CDR3 coding DNA: TGCAGCGTTCCCCTAGCGGGAGATTTCACAGATACGCAGTATTTT.

This clonotype was recorded at least ten times. The chain uses TRBV30 and TRBJ2-1; TRBD2 agrees at 9 bases. The CDR3 has 11 amino acids. CDR1 is GTSNPN and CDR2 is SVGIG in the germline V gene (reference sequence). V trimming: 4 bases; J trimming: 9 bases; junction bases outside the gene matches: 1. CDR3 DNA: TGTGCCTGGAATAGCGGGAGTGAGCAGTTCTTC. This encodes CAWNSGSEQFF.

This clonotype came up a few times. A much bigger clone sits one base away, suggesting this may be a read error. The chain uses TRBV7-2 and TRBJ1-4, with 7 nucleotides matching TRBD1. Germline-derived CDR1 and CDR2 are SGHTA and FQGNSA. The CDR3 covers 16 residues. V was clipped by 5 bases and J by 6 bases; unmatched bases: 12. The CDR3 region is CASSPNPWGTDEKLFF. CDR3 DNA sequence: TGTGCCAGCAGCCCAAACCCCTGGGGGACAGATGAAAAACTGTTTTTT.

The chain links TRBV28 to TRBJ1-5; D unclear. Between the trimmed V and J ends, which lost 2 bases and 2 bases, there was a span of 13 bases. The CDR3 length is 16 residues. Germline lookup yields CDR1 MDHEN and CDR2 SYDVKM. The DNA of the CDR3 is TGTGCCAGCAGTTTAGCCTCGGGGTCCGGCAATCAGCCCCAGCATTTT. Its translation: CASSLASGSGNQPQHF.

This clonotype was observed many times. The chain carries TRBV20-1 and TRBJ1-1, with D perhaps matching TRBD1 (5 bases). V lost 5 bases and J lost 5, with 18 bases in between. CDR1 is DFQATT and CDR2 is SNEGSKA in the germline V gene (reference sequence). The CDR3 has 14 residues. The CDR3 bases are TGCAGTGCTGGGGCCGGCGTGGGGAGTACTGAAGCTTTCTTT. The encoded protein is CSAGAGVGSTEAFF.

This clonotype was recorded many times. This chain uses TRBV29-1 with TRBJ1-2, with D unresolved. V was trimmed by 8 bases and J by 1 base, leaving 20 bases between them. The CDR3 totals 15 residues. From germline, CDR1 is SQVTM and CDR2 ANQGSEA. The CDR3 spells CSSTTSEVVNYGYTF. CDR3 in DNA: TGCAGCTCAACCACGTCGGAGGTGGTTAACTATGGCTACACCTTC. Combining the CDR3 with reference TRBV29-1 and TRBJ1-2 gives the whole variable domain SAVISQKPSRDICQRGTSLTIQCQVDSQVTMMFWYRQQPGQSLTLIATANQGSEATYESGFVIDKFPISRPNLTFSTLTVSNMSPEDSSIYLCSSTTSEVVNYGYTFGSGTRLTVV.

This CDR3 is CASSRGGFEPYEQYF. CDR3 bases: TGCGCCAGCAGCCGTGGGGGATTTGAACCCTACGAGCAGTACTTC. The chain has TRBV5-1 and TRBJ2-7, with D perhaps TRBD1 or TRBD2 (5 bases each). The CDR3 contains 15 residues. Per germline, CDR1 SGHRS and CDR2 YFSETQ. Trimming took 4 bases from V and 2 from J, leaving 16 bases between them. Filled out from reference TRBV5-1 and TRBJ2-7, the complete variable domain reads KAGVTQTPRYLIKTRGQQVTLSCSPISGHRSVSWYQQTPGQGLQFLFEYFSETQRNKGNFPGRFSGRQFSNSRSEMNVSTLELGDSALYLCASSRGGFEPYEQYFGPGTRLTVT.

This clonotype appeared many times. The V call is TRBV2, the J call TRBJ2-7; D remains unclear. The V gene's germline CDR1 is SNHLY and CDR2 FYNNEI. With 3 bases removed from V and 4 bases from J, the gap between germline ends came to 10 bases. The CDR3 is 13 residues long. CDR3 in amino acids: CASSEVYGYEQYF. The CDR3 bases are TGTGCCAGCAGTGAGGTCTACGGATACGAGCAGTACTTC.

Notes on this clonotype: It may be a read error: a sequence one base away is much more abundant. The chain couples TRBV13 to TRBJ2-7, with 9 bases fitting TRBD1. After removal of 4 bases from V and 6 bases from J, the junction contained 7 bases not matched to a gene. Germline V gives CDR1 PRHDT, CDR2 FYEKMQ (reference sequence). CDR3 length equals 14 residues. CDR3 sequence: CASSSTGQGSEQYF. CDR3 coding DNA: TGTGCCAGCAGCTCCACGGGACAGGGAAGCGAGCAGTACTTC.